A single TCR beta chain is shown here with its context. Its antigen is undetermined. This CDR3 has 15 amino acids. Germline CDR1 and CDR2: SGHTA and FQGNSA. The PCR used 60 Vbeta and 13 Jbeta primers. Libraries were prepared by immunoSEQ multiplex PCR; TCRdb keeps only in-frame clonotypes and omits some of them. Among over 90,000 clones listed, approximately 85% were seen once. This specimen comes from a study of cytomegalovirus exposure and HLA in healthy donors. For the study at large: The roughly 100 million unique TCR beta sequences, from roughly 170 million T cells, were found by an earlier analysis. Findings and limits, study-wide: Most TCR beta V segments were productive about 87% or about 30% of the time in an earlier analysis. Later analysis suggested most CMV-associated TCR beta chains were HLA-restricted.

The chain uses TRBV7-2 and TRBJ2-5; 7 positions match TRBD2. Gene TRBJ2-7 matches the end of the DNA better, so the J call may be wrong. Sequenced input: PBMCs. This receptor was taken from a man aged 40-49 years in good health and CMV-seropositive. CDR3 loop: CASSLSASGSYEQYF. The CDR3 nucleotides read TGTGCCAGCAGCTTATCGGCTAGCGGCTCCTACGAGCAGTACTTC.